The TCR beta chain under discussion was sequenced for a study of blood T cell repertoires in COVID-19. Study at large: Samples of COVID-19 (acute and convalescent) were obtained from the United States, Italy and Spain. T cells, B-cell-depleted T cells, or PBMCs supplied cDNA or gDNA.

As handled by the study authors: Estimates of nucleated cell counts were drawn from the amplification of reference gene primers. Only in-frame clones appear in the TCRdb table, and some are missing; sequencing was by immunoSEQ multiplex PCR. V, J and clone size derive from that table, while D and trimming were established from the DNA sequence. Of roughly 200,000 clones listed, about 91% are singletons. The origin of this receptor is a woman aged 25-40 years with acute or convalescent COVID-19. The sample taken for sequencing was peripheral blood.

The CDR3 loop is CATQRLQYF. The CDR3 DNA follows: TGTGCCACCCAACGGTTGCAGTACTTC. V usage is TRBV27 and J usage is TRBJ2-7; D is uncertain. V gave up 10 bases and J gave up 9 bases, with 10 bases separating them. CDR1 is MNHEY and CDR2 is SMNVEV in the germline V gene (reference sequence). The CDR3 has 9 amino acids.